This TCR beta chain was captured by sequencing in a study of cytomegalovirus exposure and HLA in healthy donors. Study summary: The 90 to 150 validation repertoires used the same platform as the roughly 670 first-cohort repertoires, a later analysis reported.

Findings and caveats of the study: Specificity for CMV antigens was confirmed in vitro for a few of the CMV-associated chains. Whilst most TCR sequences proved rare, a subset of public TCRs occurred across many donors. A list of 150 to 200 TCR beta chains associated with cytomegalovirus was given.

In the case of this clone: What it binds is unknown.

V was shortened by 11 bases and J by 3 bases, with 7 bases between the two germline ends. This CDR3 has 10 residues. Germline V lookup: CDR1 LGHNT, CDR2 FRNRAP. The assay was immunoSEQ multiplex PCR, and TCRdb's table has in-frame clones only and misses some. The sample has 200,000 to 250,000 clones, approximately 88% seen once. This clonotype was sampled from a young woman in good health and CMV-seropositive. Input material: PBMCs. This chain joins TRBV12-5 and TRBJ1-1; no clear D gene. The CDR3 nucleotides are TGTGCTTCTGGGGACACTGAAGCTTTCTTT. Translated: CASGDTEAFF.